The next 12 T cell receptor beta chains were all read from a single sample in a study of naive and memory T cell subsets. An equimolar mix of two oligonucleotides served as the beta constant-region primer for TRBC1 and TRBC2. Ligated cDNA was amplified by four rounds of PCR with nested alpha and beta constant-region primers and SP2. TCRdb re-called the UMI-ligation and nested PCR reads with MiXCR, one entry per CDR3 protein. Of roughly 24,000 distinct CDR3 sequences listed, around 10% are singletons. The sequenced material came from central memory CD8+ T cells from blood. All receptors come from a human donor in good health.

V and J are TRBV20-1 and TRBJ2-2; 8 positions agree with TRBD2. Looked up from germline, CDR1 is DFQATT and CDR2 is SNEGSKA (reference sequence). The V and J ends lost 5 bases and 1 base, in that order; junction bases with no gene match: 12. This CDR3 has 17 amino acids. The CDR3 sequence is CSAPTRGLEGNTGELFF. CDR3 sequence (DNA): TGCAGTGCTCCAACTAGGGGACTAGAAGGGAACACCGGGGAGCTGTTTTTT.

This clonotype was seen a handful of times. CDR3 coding DNA: TGTGCCAGCAGCCACGGGACAGGGAACTATGGCTACACCTTC. Amino acid sequence: CASSHGTGNYGYTF. The rearrangement joins TRBV3-1 to TRBJ1-2; 9 bases are shared with TRBD1. The CDR3 runs 14 residues. Germline CDR1 LGHDT, CDR2 YNNKEL (reference sequence). V trimming: 3 bases; J trimming: 2 bases; junction bases outside the gene matches: 1.

The sample holds many counts of this clonotype. The V gene is TRBV6-5, the J gene TRBJ1-4; TRBD1 matches at 11 bases. The CDR3 spans 16 residues. CDR1 is MNHEY and CDR2 is SVGAGI in the germline V gene. V was clipped by 2 bases and J by 7 bases; unmatched bases: 6. CDR3 sequence (DNA): TGTGCCAGCAGTTACCAAACCGGGACAGGGGGTGAAAAACTGTTTTTT. Translation: CASSYQTGTGGEKLFF.

The rearrangement joins TRBV7-6 to TRBJ2-1; TRBD2 might be the D (6 bases). CDR1 SGHVS and CDR2 FNYEAQ come from the germline V gene. Trimming shortened V by 5 bases and J by 7 bases, and 18 bases separated the two germline ends. CDR3 length: 15 residues. This chain's CDR3 is CASSRDLGIRNEQFF. The CDR3 nucleotides read TGTGCCAGCAGCCGGGACTTGGGGATTAGAAATGAGCAGTTCTTC.

V usage is TRBV5-5 and J usage is TRBJ1-1; D not certain. Between the trimmed V and J ends, which lost 7 bases and 1 base, there was a span of 8 bases. The germline V gene has CDR1 SGHKS and CDR2 YYEKEE (reference sequence). There are 12 residues in the CDR3. The CDR3 DNA reads TGTGCCAGCGTATCAAGGAACACTGAAGCTTTCTTT. Translation: CASVSRNTEAFF.

The chain employs TRBV15 and TRBJ2-7, with D possibly being TRBD1 (6 bases). CDR3 size: 15 residues. V gave up 5 bases and J gave up 2 bases, with 16 bases separating them. Germline V CDR1 and CDR2: LNHNV, YYDKDF (reference sequence). CDR3 region: CATSPRDTYPYEQYF. The CDR3, as DNA: TGTGCCACCAGCCCCCGGGACACTTACCCCTACGAGCAGTACTTC.

The chain combines TRBV5-4 with TRBJ2-1, with D maybe TRBD1 (6 bases). Trimming pared 4 bases from V and 9 bases from J, leaving 23 bases between. Germline V gives CDR1 SGHNT, CDR2 YYREEE (reference sequence). The CDR3 contains 16 residues. The chain's CDR3 is CASSDNRVGGFGEQFF. The CDR3 region has the DNA TGTGCCAGCAGCGACAACAGGGTAGGAGGTTTCGGTGAGCAGTTCTTC.

This clonotype occurred a few times. V usage is TRBV6-1 and J usage is TRBJ1-6, with 7 bases fitting TRBD1. Germline CDR1 MNHNS, CDR2 SASEGT. This CDR3 comprises 12 residues. Trimming cost V 10 bases and J 7 bases; bases outside gene matches: 4. DNA for the CDR3: TGTGCCAACGGACAGGAGAATTCACCCCTCCACTTT. It translates to CANGQENSPLHF.

The V and J genes are TRBV20-1 and TRBJ2-7, with TRBD2 as a possible D gene (6 bases). Trimming cost V 3 bases and J 2 bases, with 11 bases left between them. This CDR3 spans 13 amino acids. CDR1 is DFQATT, CDR2 SNEGSKA, per germline (reference sequence). In nucleotides, the CDR3 is TGCAGTGCTAGGGACTACGAAACCTACGAGCAGTACTTC. This sequence encodes CSARDYETYEQYF.

This clonotype is medium-sized (0.01 to 0.1%) within its sample. The CDR3 region is CSAREGRERGASDEQFF. The CDR3 nucleotides read TGCAGTGCTAGAGAAGGGCGGGAGAGAGGGGCTAGCGATGAGCAGTTCTTC. V is TRBV20-1 and J is TRBJ2-1, with 7 bases lining up with TRBD2. Germline CDR1 DFQATT, CDR2 SNEGSKA (reference sequence). V gave up 0 bases and J gave up 8 bases; unmatched junction bases: 16. This CDR3 has 17 residues.

This clonotype has ten or more counts. This chain joins TRBV15 and TRBJ2-1; D tentatively fits TRBD1 or TRBD2 (5 bases each). This CDR3 spans 19 amino acids. Germline V CDR1 and CDR2: LNHNV, YYDKDF (reference sequence). Trimming took off 0 bases at V and 6 bases at J, with 24 bases between the two ends. DNA of the CDR3: TGTGCCACCAGCAGAGATTTTGTCATTTCGGAGGTCGGGGCCAATGAGCAGTTCTTC. Translating it yields CATSRDFVISEVGANEQFF.

V usage is TRBV2 and J usage is TRBJ2-5; D may match TRBD1 or TRBD2 (6 bases each). V was pared by 3 bases and J by 5 bases, with 16 bases between. This CDR3 is built from 15 residues. Germline-derived CDR1 and CDR2 are SNHLY and FYNNEI. This chain's CDR3 is CASSEEGEGSETQYF. CDR3 bases: TGTGCCAGCAGTGAGGAGGGGGAAGGTTCCGAGACCCAGTACTTC.